This TCR beta chain was captured in a study of blood T cell repertoires in COVID-19. Study details: PBMCs, B-cell-depleted T cells, or T cells provided the cDNA or gDNA that made up the material.

Authors' processing steps: Cell counts per sample came from amplifying reference gene primers. Sequencing used immunoSEQ multiplex PCR; TCRdb keeps in-frame clones, though not all of them. The V and J calls and clone size come from that table; D and trimming were worked out from the DNA. Here the sample spans approximately 190,000 clones, roughly 80% being singletons. The length of the CDR3 is 12 residues. V lost 4 bases and J lost 5, with 9 bases in between. CDR1 is SGHRS and CDR2 is YFSETQ in the germline V gene. V is TRBV5-1 and J is TRBJ2-5; D remains ambiguous. The clonotype originates from a man aged 60 to 75 with active or convalescent COVID-19. Sequenced material: peripheral blood. CDR3 coding DNA: TGCGCCAGCAGCGCCTTGAGGGAGACCCAGTACTTC. Translated, it gives CASSALRETQYF.